This T cell receptor (beta chain) originates from a study of shared clonotypes between healthy human individuals (dated by TCRdb to the early 2020s). The study in broad terms: A few men and two women, aged 18 to 49 years, made up the cohort. Blood TCR repertoires of 5 or 6 healthy adults were deeply sequenced to estimate repertoire size and the extent of clonotype sharing between individuals. To increase sequencing depth and limit assay-specific biases, TCR repertoire library preparation and sequencing were carried out by different laboratories using diverse techniques. Per donor, leukapheresis produced somewhere between about 0.9 and 10 billion PBMCs. For each donor, three plates each were used for CD4 naive and CD4 memory, two plates were used for CD8 naive, and one plate was used for CD8 memory.

Using the deep immunoSEQ assay, multiplex PCR amplified TCR CDR3 regions from genomic DNA. Extracted genomic DNA from each cell subset was distributed evenly across all wells of several immunoSEQ 96-well plates, and each plate was treated as a replicate. For sorted subsets, each replicate PCR was loaded with approximately 190 ng genomic DNA, equivalent to some 31,000 T cell genomes. The purified libraries were quantified using a Qubit 3.0 fluorometer, sized with a Bioanalyzer 2100, and then quantified again using the KAPA Library Quantification kit. Every immunoSEQ 96-well plate was sequenced on a separate single-read 150-cycle Illumina NextSeq 550 flow cell. The study's own analysis went as follows. The immunoSEQ output contained only junctional sequences without quality scores, so filtering could not match that applied to full-length reads. Sequences were annotated with PyIR, a Python wrapper for IgBLAST v1.9, using IMGT germline references to assign V/J genes and CDR3. Reads were filtered out if the reads had weak V/J assignments (E-value above 1e-6), no CDR3, stop codons, out-of-frame junctions, or ambiguous translated residues. V3J clonotypes were defined as sequences sharing the same inferred V gene, J gene, and CDR3 amino acid sequence. To compute the percentage overlap between repertoires, the number of shared unique clonotypes was divided by the size of the smaller repertoire. Richness of each repertoire was evaluated using RTK rarefaction, the Chao1 estimator, and Recon v2.1 estimates of unobserved clonotypes. OLGA was used to compute generation probabilities for all TCRbeta clonotypes that the gDNA method yielded from a handful of donors. TCRdb holds this immuneACCESS table with in-frame rearrangements only. Some clones are missing; in checked studies, unresolved V genes explain under half, and the rest has no known cause. The V and J calls and clone size come from that table; D and trimming were worked out from the DNA. For this sample the table gives around 1.5 million clones, of which under 99% were detected only once. Approximately 0.45% of the sample is in the top ten clones.

What the work shows at the level of the full study, not this receptor alone: Pairwise subsampling indicated that sequencing depth was expected to affect the degree of clonotype sharing among donors. Larger estimated clonotype richness was generally found for naive subsets than for memory subsets. The genetic and exposure-history diversity represented was limited by the small number of donors. Clonotypes shared by all four sorted-subset donors showed higher generation probabilities than non-shared clonotypes. Sampling was limited to blood, and TCR repertoires in tissue likely differ from TCR repertoires in blood. Across several donors, around 5% of naive CD4, around 3.5% of naive CD8, 2.3% of memory CD4, and under 0.45% of memory CD8 clonotypes were shared. Even with the large sequencing depth, rarefaction of the sorted-subset datasets indicated that sequencing was incomplete.

Regarding this clone: What antigen it recognizes has not been identified. No clone much larger than this one lies a single base away; base qualities are absent.

According to the germline V gene, CDR1 reads SGHRS and CDR2 reads YFSETQ. The germline V and J ends show losses of 2 bases and 0 bases respectively, and no gene match explains 7 bases of the junction. There are 16 amino acids in the CDR3, from cysteine to phenylalanine inclusive. Left in the record is the CDR3 DNA by itself, 48 bases read in frame from the first base. The donors were healthy, HIV-negative adults with no recently reported acute infections or vaccinations. Every donor was a Caucasian adult residing in Nashville, Tennessee, USA. Magnetic negative selection was used to enrich CD4+ T cells, after which naive cells were positively selected on CD45RA and the negative fraction became the memory subset. Blood was collected by leukapheresis, and PBMCs were isolated by Ficoll-Histopaque density gradient centrifugation and then cryopreserved in liquid nitrogen vapor phase. Analytical flow cytometry was used to check the purity and quantity of each magnetically sorted T cell population. Genomic DNA was isolated from every sorted fraction and measured by UV absorbance on a Nanodrop 2000c.

The source is a man aged 25 to 40 in good health. The chain couples TRBV5-1 to TRBJ2-5, with TRBD2 identical over 7 junction bases. Sequences were obtained from naive CD4+ T cells sorted from blood. In light of the paper, this sample's cell subset or site label describes: CD45RA+ positively selected. The CDR3 region has the sequence CASSFPTLADQETQYF. The nucleotides are TGCGCCAGCAGCTTCCCCACCCTAGCGGACCAAGAGACCCAGTACTTC.